These 18 T cell receptor beta chains were all obtained from the same sample, sequenced in a study of T cell responses to AZD1222 COVID-19 vaccine (dated by TCRdb to the early 2020s). Library preparation used the immunoSEQ multiplex PCR assay. This is the immuneACCESS table as TCRdb keeps it, with only in-frame sequences that have V and J called. A part of the clones is gone; compared with another copy, unresolved V genes explain less than half, and the rest is unexplained. In this sample the table shows 150,000 to 200,000 clones, 94% of which occur a single time. The ten top clones hold around 0.66% of the sample. This sample's time point label indicates: baseline before first vaccination. The source was peripheral blood, collected on day 0 of AZD1222 vaccination. The receptor set was obtained from an adult in good health.

CDR3 region: CASTTSGNTGELFF. The CDR3 DNA follows: TGTGCCAGTACGACTAGCGGGAACACCGGGGAGCTGTTTTTT. The gene calls are TRBV19 and TRBJ2-2; 9 bases map to TRBD2. The germline CDR1 and CDR2 sequences are LNHDA and SQIVND (reference sequence). The J segment lost 1 base and the V segment lost 7 bases, leaving 1 base of the junction unmatched. CDR3 length: 14 amino acids.

V is TRBV10-3 and J is TRBJ2-1; D remains ambiguous. The CDR3 consists of 17 residues. V was shortened by 0 bases and J by 4 bases, with 16 bases between the two germline ends. Germline loops: CDR1 ENHRY, CDR2 SYGVKD. This CDR3 is CAISESTRALPYNEQFF. The CDR3 coding sequence is TGTGCCATCAGTGAGTCGACTCGGGCCCTACCTTACAATGAGCAGTTCTTC.

V gene TRBV7-2 combines with J gene TRBJ2-2; D is uncertain. The CDR3 consists of 13 residues. Trimming left V 4 bases short and J 7 bases short, with 10 bases between. Germline-derived CDR1 and CDR2 are SGHTA and FQGNSA. The CDR3 nucleotides are TGTGCCAGCAGCTCCGCGTGGGGCGGGGAGCTGTTTTTT. Translation gives CASSSAWGGELFF. Looking up the rest from reference TRBV7-2 and TRBJ2-2 gives the full variable domain: GAGVSQSPSNKVTEKGKDVELRCDPISGHTALYWYRQSLGQGLEFLIYFQGNSAPDKSGLPSDRFSAERTGGSVSTLTIQRTQQEDSAVYLCASSSAWGGELFFGEGSRLTVL.

This sequence joins TRBV28 and TRBJ2-1; D might be TRBD2 (5 bases). The CDR3 length is 15 residues. Trimming stripped 3 bases from V and 1 base from J, with 10 bases between. CDR1 and CDR2 (germline): MDHEN, SYDVKM. CDR3 nucleotides: TGTGCCAGCAGTTTTACACTAGTTTCCTACAATGAGCAGTTCTTC. Protein sequence: CASSFTLVSYNEQFF.

The CDR3 region is CASSYLGNNQPQHF. The DNA for the CDR3 is TGTGCCAGCAGTTATCTCGGCAATAATCAGCCCCAGCATTTT. The chain joins TRBV28 to TRBJ1-5; D gene ambiguous. The V and J ends lost 4 bases and 4 bases respectively, with 11 bases between them. The V gene's germline CDR1 is MDHEN and CDR2 SYDVKM. The CDR3 contains 14 residues.

The chain couples TRBV7-9 to TRBJ2-7; 7 nucleotides agree with TRBD2. CDR3 size: 14 residues. Germline V gives CDR1 SEHNR, CDR2 FQNEAQ (reference sequence). V was clipped by 5 bases and J by 5 bases; unmatched bases: 9. The CDR3 sequence is CASSVDREVHEQYF. CDR3 nucleotides: TGTGCCAGCAGCGTCGATCGGGAGGTCCACGAGCAGTACTTC.

The CDR3 region is CASSSPVPYQPQHF. CDR3 bases: TGTGCCAGCAGTTCTCCGGTCCCCTACCAGCCCCAGCATTTT. The V and J genes are TRBV28 and TRBJ1-5; D call uncertain. The CDR3 covers 14 residues. Looked up from germline, CDR1 is MDHEN and CDR2 is SYDVKM. Trimming left V 4 bases short and J 7 bases short, with 14 bases between. The full variable domain, rest sourced from reference TRBV28 and TRBJ1-5, is DVKVTQSSRYLVKRTGEKVFLECVQDMDHENMFWYRQDPGLGLRLIYFSYDVKMKEKGDIPEGYSVSREKKERFSLILESASTNQTSMYLCASSSPVPYQPQHFGDGTRLSIL.

CDR3 nucleotide sequence: TGTGCCAGCAGTTCTAGCACAGATACGCAGTATTTT. It specifies CASSSSTDTQYF. The chain combines TRBV6-5 with TRBJ2-3; D gene ambiguous. Germline values: CDR1 MNHEY, CDR2 SVGAGI. The CDR3 length is 12 residues. V gave up 4 bases and J gave up 0 bases, with 2 bases separating them.

Here the CDR3 reads CATSDGGHEKLFF. The CDR3 nucleotides read TGTGCCACCTCAGATGGCGGGCATGAAAAACTGTTTTTT. This chain links TRBV24-1 with TRBJ1-4, with D hard to call. There are 13 residues in the CDR3. V was trimmed by 9 bases and J by 6 bases, leaving 13 bases between them. Germline loops: CDR1 KGHDR, CDR2 SFDVKD.

The chain links TRBV15 to TRBJ1-5; TRBD1 aligns across 7 bases. Germline assignment: CDR1 LNHNV and CDR2 YYDKDF (reference sequence). The CDR3 runs to 14 residues. V trimming: 5 bases; J trimming: 10 bases; junction bases outside the gene matches: 11. CDR3 sequence: CATSSGQAPNPQHF. For the CDR3, the DNA is TGTGCCACCAGCTCCGGACAGGCTCCCAACCCCCAGCATTTT.

The J gene is TRBJ2-2, the V gene TRBV29-1, with a possible D match to TRBD1 (6 bases). Germline V gene sequence: CDR1 SQVTM, CDR2 ANQGSEA. The CDR3 runs to 13 residues. Trimming left V 6 bases short and J 1 base short, with 9 bases between. CDR3 protein: CSVAGENTGELFF. CDR3 DNA sequence: TGCAGCGTCGCAGGGGAGAACACCGGGGAGCTGTTTTTT.

The V call is TRBV18, the J call TRBJ1-6, with 7 nucleotides matching TRBD1. The V gene's germline CDR1 is KGHSH and CDR2 LQKENI. Trimming at V came to 2 bases and at J to 8 bases, leaving 6 bases not matched to a gene. The CDR3 is 15 residues long. The CDR3 region has the DNA TGTGCCAGCTCACCAGGCCGACAGGGCGATTCACCCCTCCACTTT. This codes for CASSPGRQGDSPLHF.

J is TRBJ1-5 and V is TRBV2, with D unclear. CDR1 is SNHLY and CDR2 is FYNNEI in the germline V gene. CDR3 length: 15 amino acids. V was pared by 7 bases and J by 6 bases, with 19 bases between. CDR3 coding DNA: TGTGCCAGCACCGGTTATGGGTCCTACAGTCAGCCCCAGCATTTT. This translates into CASTGYGSYSQPQHF.

The chain uses TRBV7-9 and TRBJ2-2; unclear D gene. Germline lookup yields CDR1 SEHNR and CDR2 FQNEAQ (reference sequence). This CDR3 comprises 14 residues. With 1 base removed from V and 6 bases from J, the gap between germline ends came to 9 bases. In nucleotides, the CDR3 is TGTGCCAGCAGCTTAGGTCCGGGTTCCGGGGAGCTGTTTTTT. Its protein is CASSLGPGSGELFF.

This sequence joins TRBV7-8 and TRBJ1-1; D remains ambiguous. Deletions cut 1 base from V and 0 bases from J, with 12 bases between. The V gene's germline CDR1 is SGHVS and CDR2 FQNEAQ. CDR3 length: 16 amino acids. The CDR3 DNA is TGTGCCAGCAGCTTAGAGGTGGGCTCCATGAACACTGAAGCTTTCTTT. It codes for CASSLEVGSMNTEAFF.

The CDR3 nucleotides read TGTGCCAGCAGCTTAACTGAGGCCTCCTACGAGCAGTACTTC. Translating gives CASSLTEASYEQYF. This chain connects TRBV7-2 to TRBJ2-7, with D uncertain. The germline V and J ends were trimmed by 2 bases and 0 bases, with 8 bases remaining between them. This CDR3 contains 14 residues. CDR1 and CDR2 from the germline V gene are SGHTA and FQGNSA.

The chain links TRBV7-9 to TRBJ1-2; 7 bases fit TRBD1. This CDR3 has 15 amino acids. V lost 5 bases, J lost 4 bases, and 10 bases stayed unmatched. Germline CDR1 reads SEHNR; CDR2 reads FQNEAQ (reference sequence). The DNA of the CDR3 is TGTGCCAGCAGCCCACCAGGGGGGGGTATCTATGGCTACACCTTC. This encodes CASSPPGGGIYGYTF. The whole variable domain, remainder taken from reference TRBV7-9 and TRBJ1-2, is DTGVSQNPRHKITKRGQNVTFRCDPISEHNRLYWYRQTLGQGPEFLTYFQNEAQLEKSRLLSDRFSAERPKGSFSTLEIQRTEQGDSAMYLCASSPPGGGIYGYTFGSGTRLTVV.

The rearrangement links TRBV11-2 to TRBJ2-1; TRBD2 agrees at 12 bases. This CDR3 has 15 amino acids. V dropped 5 bases and J dropped 6; count of bases not matched to a gene: 5. The germline gives CDR1 SGHAT, CDR2 FQNNGV. In DNA form, the CDR3 reads TGTGCCAGCAGCCGTCTAGCGGGAGGGAGCAATGAGCAGTTCTTC. Its protein is CASSRLAGGSNEQFF.